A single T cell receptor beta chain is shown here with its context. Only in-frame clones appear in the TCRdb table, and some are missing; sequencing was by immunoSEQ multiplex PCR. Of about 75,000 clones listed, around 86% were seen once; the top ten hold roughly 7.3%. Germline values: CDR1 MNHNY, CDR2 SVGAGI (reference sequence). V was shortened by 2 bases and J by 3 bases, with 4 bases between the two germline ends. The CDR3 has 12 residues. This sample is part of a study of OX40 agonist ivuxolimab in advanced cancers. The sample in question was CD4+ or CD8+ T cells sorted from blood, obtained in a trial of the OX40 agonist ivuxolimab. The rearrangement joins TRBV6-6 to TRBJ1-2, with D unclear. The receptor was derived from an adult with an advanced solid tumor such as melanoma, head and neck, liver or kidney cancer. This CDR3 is CASSYGDYGYTF. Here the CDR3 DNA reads TGTGCCAGCAGTTACGGGGACTATGGCTACACCTTC.